The text below deals with one T cell receptor beta chain. No antigen is known for it. V lost 4 bases, J lost 8 bases, and 14 bases lay in between. There are 14 residues in the CDR3. Germline V lookup: CDR1 SNHLY, CDR2 FYNNEI. These data come from a study of T cells after yellow fever vaccination. Study-level points and caveats: Boosting was followed by the reappearance of most primary-vaccination clones (just under 98% CD4, 70% to 90% CD8).

Via MiXCR, TCRdb re-called the 5' RACE reads, giving one row per CDR3 protein. The sample lists 280,000 or so distinct CDR3 sequences, roughly 8.7% occurring once. Sequencing was performed on CD4+ T cells sorted from PBMCs, taken 5 days after the yellow fever booster vaccination. This clonotype originated in a man aged 18 to 30 who received the YFV17D yellow fever vaccine. This sequence joins TRBV2 and TRBJ1-4, with unresolved D. The CDR3 sequence is CASSGTALREKLFF. CDR3 DNA: TGTGCCAGCAGTGGTACAGCGCTTAGGGAAAAACTGTTTTTT. The full variable domain, rest sourced from reference TRBV2 and TRBJ1-4, is EPEVTQTPSHQVTQMGQEVILRCVPISNHLYFYWYRQILGQKVEFLVSFYNNEISEKSEIFDDQFSVERPDGSNFTLKIRSTKLEDSAMYFCASSGTALREKLFFGSGTQLSVL.